This T cell receptor (beta chain) derives from a study of T cell responses to AZD1222 COVID-19 vaccine. The CDR3 consists of 16 residues. V lost 7 bases to trimming and J lost 6 bases; unmatched junction nucleotides: 12. Germline-derived CDR1 and CDR2 are WSHSY and SAAADI. About this clone: Its antigen remains unidentified.

The assay was immunoSEQ multiplex PCR, and TCRdb's table has in-frame clones only and misses some. The sample includes around 95,000 clones, around 87% of them seen just once. Study outcomes and limitations: Donors were largely white British and mainly female; clonal diversity was possibly underestimated.

The source was peripheral blood, collected on day 0 of MenACWY control vaccination. This receptor was identified in an adult in good health. The chain links TRBV10-2 to TRBJ2-2, with 9 bases fitting TRBD2. CDR3 nucleotides: TGCGCCAGCATGATCAGCGGGAGGCCACGACCCGGGGAGCTGTTTTTT. Its protein product is CASMISGRPRPGELFF.